Below, 21 T cell receptor beta chains from the same sample are listed, as sequenced in a study of vaccination effects on CD4 cells after COVID-19. After expansion with viral peptide pools in the ViraFEST assay, antigen-specific CD4+ T cells were sequenced. Subsequent to a culture period of less than twelve days, CD4+ T cells were isolated. The person was diagnosed with PCR-confirmed SARS-CoV-2 infection between March and December 2020. Their specific antigens are unknown. Clones were read by immunoSEQ multiplex PCR, and TCRdb kept only the in-frame ones, dropping some. The sample has approximately 19,000 clones, under 75% seen once. The source was CD4+ T cells from PBMCs cultured with a peptide pool, collected before COVID-19 vaccination. Receptors were obtained from a human donor who had a prior SARS-CoV-2 infection.

This clone was seen more than once but under ten times. The chain couples TRBV15 to TRBJ1-2; D remains ambiguous. Between the trimmed V and J ends, which lost 5 bases and 5 bases, there was a span of 6 bases. CDR1 is LNHNV and CDR2 is YYDKDF in the germline V gene (reference sequence). The CDR3 has 11 amino acids. The CDR3 DNA reads TGTGCCACCAGCCCAACTTATGGCTACACCTTC. It specifies CATSPTYGYTF. The complete variable domain, with remaining parts taken from reference TRBV15 and TRBJ1-2, reads DAMVIQNPRYQVTQFGKPVTLSCSQTLNHNVMYWYQQKSSQAPKLLFHYYDKDFNNEADTPDNFQSRRPNTSFCFLDIRSPGLGDTAMYLCATSPTYGYTFGSGTRLTVV.

J is TRBJ2-3 and V is TRBV5-1; D is ambiguous. The CDR3 is made up of 14 amino acids. V lost 2 bases to trimming and J lost 5 bases, with 12 bases between them. CDR1 SGHRS and CDR2 YFSETQ come from the germline V gene. The CDR3 loop is CASSFLQREDTQYF. The CDR3 DNA reads TGCGCCAGCAGCTTTTTACAGCGAGAAGATACGCAGTATTTT.

V gene TRBV6-1 combines with J gene TRBJ2-7; D remains ambiguous. The V and J ends lost 2 bases and 0 bases respectively, with 11 bases between them. The germline CDR1 and CDR2 sequences are MNHNS and SASEGT. The CDR3 loop spans 15 amino acids. Here the CDR3 DNA reads TGTGCCAGCAGTGAAAGGACGCAGAGCTCCTACGAGCAGTACTTC. Protein product: CASSERTQSSYEQYF.

This clone showed up just a few times. The chain couples TRBV2 to TRBJ2-1; 9 bases map to TRBD2. Germline assignment: CDR1 SNHLY and CDR2 FYNNEI. Trimming at V came to 7 bases and at J to 8 bases, leaving 15 bases not matched to a gene. This CDR3 region has 16 residues. The CDR3 DNA sequence: TGTGCCAGCATTGGTTTGCTAGCGGGATTGGTGCATGAGCAGTTCTTC. It specifies CASIGLLAGLVHEQFF.

The rearrangement uses TRBV2 and TRBJ2-2; D unclear. The CDR3 extends over 15 amino acids. V lost 6 bases, J lost 3 bases, and 14 bases lay in between. Looked up from germline, CDR1 is SNHLY and CDR2 is FYNNEI. The CDR3: CASSREDIYTGELFF. CDR3 nucleotide sequence: TGTGCCAGCAGCAGAGAAGACATTTACACCGGGGAGCTGTTTTTT. The complete variable domain, with remaining parts taken from reference TRBV2 and TRBJ2-2, reads EPEVTQTPSHQVTQMGQEVILRCVPISNHLYFYWYRQILGQKVEFLVSFYNNEISEKSEIFDDQFSVERPDGSNFTLKIRSTKLEDSAMYFCASSREDIYTGELFFGEGSRLTVL.

The CDR3 sequence: CASSLGAGADTQYF. The CDR3 DNA follows: TGCGCCAGCAGCTTGGGAGCGGGGGCAGATACGCAGTATTTT. The rearrangement joins TRBV5-1 to TRBJ2-3; the match to TRBD2 covers 8 bases. V was pared by 0 bases and J by 4 bases, with 1 base of the junction left unmatched. The CDR3 consists of 14 residues. CDR1 SGHRS and CDR2 YFSETQ come from the germline V gene.

This clone was seen a handful of times. The V gene is TRBV19, the J gene TRBJ1-6, with 7 bases lining up with TRBD1. Unmatched junction bases numbered 2, after V lost 5 bases and J lost 10 bases. This CDR3 is built from 12 residues. Per germline, CDR1 LNHDA and CDR2 SQIVND (reference sequence). CDR3 nucleotide sequence: TGTGCCAGTAGTGACAGGGAATCACCCCTCCACTTT. It codes for CASSDRESPLHF.

The chain recombines TRBV7-2 with TRBJ2-1; 7 bases are a match to TRBD1. Germline CDR1 reads SGHTA; CDR2 reads FQGNSA. Trimming at V came to 5 bases and at J to 2 bases, leaving 6 bases not matched to a gene. CDR3 size: 15 residues. CDR3 in amino acids: CASSPTGTAYNEQFF. The CDR3 nucleotides read TGTGCCAGCAGCCCAACCGGGACAGCCTACAATGAGCAGTTCTTC.

This clone was counted a few times. V usage is TRBV27 and J usage is TRBJ2-7; D is unclear. Germline V CDR1 and CDR2: MNHEY, SMNVEV (reference sequence). Between the trimmed V and J ends, which lost 5 bases and 5 bases, there was a span of 16 bases. This CDR3 contains 14 residues. CDR3 region: CASSTWDRSNEQYF. The CDR3 region has the DNA TGTGCCAGCAGTACATGGGATCGAAGCAACGAGCAGTACTTC.

V and J are TRBV30 and TRBJ1-4, with unresolved D. V gave up 2 bases and J gave up 6 bases, with 19 bases separating them. CDR1 and CDR2 from the germline V gene are GTSNPN and SVGIG (reference sequence). The CDR3 is 16 amino acids. CDR3 sequence reads: CAWSIGRARGYEKLFF. DNA of the CDR3: TGTGCCTGGAGTATAGGACGGGCCCGAGGGTATGAAAAACTGTTTTTT.

CDR3 DNA sequence: TGTGCCAGCAGCTTCTCTCGCGGGGAAAAACTGTTTTTT. It codes for CASSFSRGEKLFF. V usage is TRBV5-6 and J usage is TRBJ1-4; no definite D call. CDR3 length: 13 residues. Per the germline V gene, CDR1 is SGHDT and CDR2 is YYEEEE. The V gene lost 2 bases and the J gene lost 8 bases, with 10 bases spanning the gap.

This clone was counted a few times. V gene TRBV7-6 combines with J gene TRBJ2-7; 8 bases agree with TRBD2. Germline CDR1 reads SGHVS; CDR2 reads FNYEAQ. J was trimmed by 3 bases and V by 1 base; bases with no gene match: 5. The CDR3 contains 15 residues. The CDR3 reads CASSLGTGGYYEQYF. DNA of the CDR3: TGTGCCAGCAGCTTAGGAACGGGAGGGTACTACGAGCAGTACTTC.

This chain links TRBV20-1 with TRBJ2-7; perhaps TRBD1 as D (5 bases). The CDR3 covers 11 residues. Germline loops: CDR1 DFQATT, CDR2 SNEGSKA (reference sequence). With 5 bases removed from V and 4 bases from J, the gap between germline ends came to 9 bases. CDR3 loop: CSALQGYEQYF. The DNA of the CDR3 is TGCAGTGCTCTTCAGGGTTACGAGCAGTACTTC.

This clone was detected a few times. This chain uses TRBV5-5 with TRBJ2-7; the D gene is possibly TRBD2 (6 bases). This CDR3 is 14 amino acids long. CDR1 SGHKS and CDR2 YYEKEE come from the germline V gene (reference sequence). V shed 0 bases and J shed 5 bases, with 12 bases lying between them. The CDR3 coding sequence is TGTGCCAGCAGCTTGGTGGTTTGGGGGGACGAGCAGTACTTC. It translates to CASSLVVWGDEQYF.

This chain's CDR3 is CASSLGSGTSNSPLHF. CDR3 DNA sequence: TGTGCCAGCAGCTTGGGGTCTGGGACTAGTAATTCACCCCTCCACTTT. The chain couples TRBV5-5 to TRBJ1-6; D is possibly TRBD1 (5 bases). The CDR3 spans 16 residues. Trimming took 0 bases from V and 6 from J, leaving 13 bases between them. Germline assignment: CDR1 SGHKS and CDR2 YYEKEE (reference sequence).

The chain carries TRBV24-1 and TRBJ2-3; D unresolved. CDR3 size: 14 residues. Germline V lookup: CDR1 KGHDR, CDR2 SFDVKD. Trimming pared 6 bases from V and 0 bases from J, leaving 9 bases between. Written as DNA, the CDR3 is TGTGCCACCAGTCCTCAATCTAGCACAGATACGCAGTATTTT. It specifies CATSPQSSTDTQYF.

The rearrangement joins TRBV25-1 to TRBJ1-2; a weak D match, TRBD1 (5 bases). The germline V gene encodes CDR1 MGHDK and CDR2 SYGVNS. The CDR3 sequence is 16 residues long. V lost 4 bases to trimming and J lost 7 bases, with 22 bases between them. Here the CDR3 DNA reads TGTGCCAGCAGTGGGATAGGGACTTCCGCGGCGAGTGGCTACACCTTC. It yields the protein CASSGIGTSAASGYTF.

The chain links TRBV15 to TRBJ2-5; TRBD1 agrees at 9 bases. In germline, CDR1 is LNHNV, CDR2 YYDKDF (reference sequence). The CDR3 has 16 residues. V shed 3 bases, J shed 4 bases, and the junction held 9 bases outside the gene matches. The CDR3, as DNA: TGTGCCACCAGCAGGGGGGACAGGGTTATGACAGAGACCCAGTACTTC. Translating gives CATSRGDRVMTETQYF.

This clone has a handful of counts. This chain links TRBV7-6 with TRBJ2-7, with D possibly matching TRBD1 (6 bases). This CDR3 is 15 amino acids long. The V gene's germline CDR1 is SGHVS and CDR2 FNYEAQ. Trimming cost V 0 bases and J 0 bases, with 9 bases left between them. CDR3 nucleotide sequence: TGTGCCAGCAGCTTAGCTGTAGGGGGCTCCTACGAGCAGTACTTC. Translated: CASSLAVGGSYEQYF.

The chain carries TRBV15 and TRBJ2-1; TRBD2 is a possible D gene (6 bases). This CDR3 comprises 17 residues. Germline loops: CDR1 LNHNV, CDR2 YYDKDF (reference sequence). V was shortened by 0 bases and J by 6 bases, with 18 bases between the two germline ends. The CDR3 DNA reads TGTGCCACCAGCAGAGATAGGTTACGGGAGACGCTCAATGAGCAGTTCTTC. It is translated as CATSRDRLRETLNEQFF.

The chain combines TRBV6-5 with TRBJ2-7; the match to TRBD2 covers 13 bases. The junction had 8 bases not matched to a gene; V was cut back by 6 bases and J by 6 bases. The CDR3 runs 15 residues. Germline V lookup: CDR1 MNHEY, CDR2 SVGAGI. The CDR3 DNA follows: TGTGCCAGCAGCAACAGACTAGCGGGAGGCTCCGAGCAGTACTTC. This translates into CASSNRLAGGSEQYF.